These T cell receptor beta chains were read from a single sample in a study of blood T cell repertoires in COVID-19. Data came from immunoSEQ multiplex PCR; TCRdb stores just in-frame clones and leaves some out. The data show about 230,000 clones, over 85% seen once. The material sequenced was PBMCs or T cells enriched from blood (not recorded which). Receptors originate from a woman in her 30s with acute COVID-19. CDR3s include the opening cysteine and the closing phenylalanine or tryptophan. D genes are given only for firm matches. Clone size is not always given. Where it is, it says once, few, many or a class for expanded clones.

d_gene | len | j_gene | abundance | v_gene | CDR3nt | CDR3aa
- | 15 | TRBJ1-6 | - | TRBV27 | TGTGCCAGCAGTTCCTCCCGCTCCTATAATTCACCCCTCCACTTT | CASSSSRSYNSPLHF
- | 13 | TRBJ1-2 | - | TRBV5-4 | TGTGCCAGCAGCCCCGGGGGTTACTATGGCTACACCTTC | CASSPGGYYGYTF
- | 14 | TRBJ1-3 | - | TRBV28 | TGTGCCAGCAGTTTAGACAGGTCTGGAAACACCATATATTTT | CASSLDRSGNTIYF
- | 13 | TRBJ2-5 | - | TRBV28 | TGTGCCAGCGGAGGAGGATTCCAAGAGACCCAGTACTTC | CASGGGFQETQYF
- | 19 | TRBJ2-2 | - | TRBV24-1 | TGTGCCACCAGTGACCAGCTGCAGGACAGATCGTTTCGCACCGGGGAGCTGTTTTTT | CATSDQLQDRSFRTGELFF
- | 15 | TRBJ2-7 | once | TRBV3-1/TRBV3-2 | TGTGCCAGCAGCCCAAACAGGCCTAGCTCCTACGAGCAGTACTTC | CASSPNRPSSYEQYF
- | 16 | TRBJ1-5 | - | TRBV2 | TGTGCCAGCAGCGAAGAATCAAGGGTATCAGGGCAGCCCCAGCATTTT | CASSEESRVSGQPQHF
- | 15 | TRBJ2-1 | - | TRBV3-1/TRBV3-2 | TGTGCCAGCAGCCACTTTGAAAAGGGGTACAATGAGCAGTTCTTC | CASSHFEKGYNEQFF
TRBD2 | 16 | TRBJ2-2 | - | TRBV14 | TGTGCCAGCAGCCAAGAACGCGGGGGGAACACCGGGGAGCTGTTTTTT | CASSQERGGNTGELFF
TRBD2 | 17 | TRBJ2-1 | - | TRBV5-4 | TGTGCCAGCAGCTTGTTGGCTAGCGGAAGCCCCTACAATGAGCAGTTCTTC | CASSLLASGSPYNEQFF
TRBD2 | 14 | TRBJ2-7 | - | TRBV10-3 | TGTGCCATCAGGGAAGCGGGGTACTCCTACGAGCAGTACTTC | CAIREAGYSYEQYF
- | 15 | TRBJ2-6 | - | TRBV5-1 | TGCGCCAGCAGCCCAGTTCTCTCTGGGGCCAACGTCCTGACTTTC | CASSPVLSGANVLTF
TRBD1 | 14 | TRBJ1-6 | - | TRBV18 | TGTGCCAGCTCACCCGACAGGGATTATTCACCCCTCCACTTT | CASSPDRDYSPLHF
TRBD1 | 15 | TRBJ2-2 | few | TRBV7-9 | TGTGCCAGCAGCAATGACAGGGCGAACACCGGGGAGCTGTTTTTT | CASSNDRANTGELFF
- | 13 | TRBJ1-5 | - | TRBV5-1 | TGCGCCAGCAGCTTCGGGTGGGATCAGCCCCAGCATTTT | CASSFGWDQPQHF
- | 17 | TRBJ2-1 | - | TRBV3-1/TRBV3-2 | TGTGCCAGCAGCCAAGAAGCAGGGCGAAGCTCCTACAATGAGCAGTTCTTC | CASSQEAGRSSYNEQFF
- | 11 | TRBJ2-4 | - | TRBV29-1 | TGCAGCGTGGGAGGACGGAGGCTACAGTACTTC | CSVGGRRLQYF
TRBD1 | 15 | TRBJ1-3 | - | TRBV9 | TGTGCCAGCAGCCCCGACAGGGGACCTGGAAACACCATATATTTT | CASSPDRGPGNTIYF
TRBD1 | 16 | TRBJ2-2 | - | TRBV6-4 | TGTGCCAGCAGATTAACAGGGGGCCCGAACACCGGGGAGCTGTTTTTT | CASRLTGGPNTGELFF
- | 15 | TRBJ1-2 | - | TRBV3-1/TRBV3-2 | TGTGCCAGCAGCCCAGTCTTTGTTTCTAACTATGGCTACACCTTC | CASSPVFVSNYGYTF
- | 14 | TRBJ1-2 | - | TRBV7-8 | TGTGCCAGCAGCTTAGTTGCGGATCTCTATGGCTACACCTTC | CASSLVADLYGYTF
- | 14 | TRBJ1-5 | - | TRBV3-1/TRBV3-2 | TGTGCCAGCAGCGGCGGACAGACGAATCAGCCCCAGCATTTT | CASSGGQTNQPQHF
- | 14 | TRBJ1-1 | few | TRBV7-2 | TGTGCCAGCAGCTTCGGTGGAGGCAACACTGAAGCTTTCTTT | CASSFGGGNTEAFF
TRBD2 | 18 | TRBJ2-4 | - | TRBV18 | TGTGCCAGCTCACCACCAACTAGAATGAGGGGAGGGAAGAACATTCAGTACTTC | CASSPPTRMRGGKNIQYF
- | 15 | TRBJ2-1 | - | TRBV2 | TGTGCCACTCAGGAGGGGGCAGGGCGAGGAAATGAGCAGTTCTTC | CATQEGAGRGNEQFF
TRBD1 | 15 | TRBJ2-7 | - | TRBV30 | TGTGCCTGGAGGATTAGGACAGGGGGTTCCTACGAGCAGTACTTC | CAWRIRTGGSYEQYF
TRBD1 | 16 | TRBJ1-4 | - | TRBV7-9 | TGTGCCAGCAGCTCGGACCGACAGGGGGCAGGTGAAAAACTGTTTTTT | CASSSDRQGAGEKLFF
TRBD2 | 14 | TRBJ2-1 | - | TRBV9 | TGTGCCAGCAGCGGGGTAGCGGGGTTTTCTGAGCAGTTCTTC | CASSGVAGFSEQFF
- | 17 | TRBJ1-4 | - | TRBV5-8 | TGTGCCAGCAGCTTAAACAACGAGGGACAAACTAATGAAAAACTGTTTTTT | CASSLNNEGQTNEKLFF
- | 14 | TRBJ1-3 | - | TRBV5-4 | TGTGCCAGCAGCTTGAACAGGCTCGGAAACACCATATATTTT | CASSLNRLGNTIYF
TRBD1 | 15 | TRBJ2-7 | - | TRBV19 | TGTGCCAGTAGTGGGGACAGGGAAGGTTCCTACGAGCAGTACTTC | CASSGDREGSYEQYF
- | 13 | TRBJ2-7 | - | TRBV9 | TGTGCCAGCAGCCAACGAAGAGATTCCGAGCAGTACTTC | CASSQRRDSEQYF
- | 13 | TRBJ1-2 | - | TRBV5-1 | TGCGCCAGCAGCCCGGACAGTAACTATGGCTACACCTTC | CASSPDSNYGYTF
TRBD2 | 15 | TRBJ2-1 | - | TRBV11-2 | TGTGCCAGCAGCCCCGGACTAGCGTTGAAGAATGAGCAGTTCTTC | CASSPGLALKNEQFF
- | 15 | TRBJ1-1 | - | TRBV14 | TGTGCCAGCAGCCCCCAGACAGGCTTGAACACTGAAGCTTTCTTT | CASSPQTGLNTEAFF
- | 15 | TRBJ2-2 | - | TRBV24-1 | TGTGCCACCTCCAGGAGGACAGCGAACACCGGGGAGCTGTTTTTT | CATSRRTANTGELFF